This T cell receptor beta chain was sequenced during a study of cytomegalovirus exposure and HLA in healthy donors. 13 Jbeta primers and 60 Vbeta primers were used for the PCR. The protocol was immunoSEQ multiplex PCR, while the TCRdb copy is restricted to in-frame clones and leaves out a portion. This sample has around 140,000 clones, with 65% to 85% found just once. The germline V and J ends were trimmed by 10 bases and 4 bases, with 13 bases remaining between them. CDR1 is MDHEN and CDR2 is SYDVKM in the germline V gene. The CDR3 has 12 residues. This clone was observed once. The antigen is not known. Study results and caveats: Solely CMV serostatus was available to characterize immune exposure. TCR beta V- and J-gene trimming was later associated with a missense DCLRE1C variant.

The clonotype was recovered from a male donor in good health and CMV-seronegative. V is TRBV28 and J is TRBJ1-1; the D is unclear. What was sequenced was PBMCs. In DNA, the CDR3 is TGTGCCACCTCTTCTACGGGCACTGAAGCTTTCTTT. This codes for CATSSTGTEAFF.